These 22 T cell receptor beta chains originate from one sample sequenced in a study of blood T cell repertoires in COVID-19. TCRdb's copy holds only in-frame clones and misses some; the assay was immunoSEQ multiplex PCR. The sample lists about 110,000 clones, 71% occurring once. The sequencing input was peripheral blood. The receptor source for this set is a woman in her forties with acute or convalescent COVID-19.

This clone has a single count. The rearrangement joins TRBV5-1 to TRBJ2-1; D is possibly TRBD1 (6 bases). The CDR3 runs to 13 residues. Trimming stripped 1 base from V and 6 bases from J, with 8 bases between. The germline V gene encodes CDR1 SGHRS and CDR2 YFSETQ. The DNA for the CDR3 is TGCGCCAGCAGCTTGACAGGGTCCAATGAGCAGTTCTTC. Amino acid sequence: CASSLTGSNEQFF.

This chain joins TRBV27 and TRBJ1-1; 8 bases line up with TRBD1. The CDR3 consists of 15 residues. Trimming removed 6 bases from V and 1 base from J; junction bases left unmatched: 7. CDR1 is MNHEY and CDR2 is SMNVEV in the germline V gene (reference sequence). The chain's CDR3 is CASSPGTGRNTEAFF. In DNA, the CDR3 is TGTGCCAGCAGCCCAGGGACAGGCAGGAACACTGAAGCTTTCTTT.

The chain has TRBV5-1 and TRBJ1-4; the match to TRBD1 covers 8 bases. V dropped 0 bases and J dropped 1; count of bases not matched to a gene: 2. Germline V lookup: CDR1 SGHRS, CDR2 YFSETQ. This CDR3 spans 16 amino acids. CDR3 nucleotide sequence: TGCGCCAGCAGCTTGGGGACAGGGCGAACTAATGAAAAACTGTTTTTT. Translating it yields CASSLGTGRTNEKLFF.

V usage is TRBV10-2 and J usage is TRBJ2-7, with D perhaps matching TRBD2 (5 bases). CDR1 and CDR2 (germline): WSHSY, SAAADI. The V end was cut by 5 bases, the J end by 2 bases, with 16 bases between. CDR3 length equals 15 residues. As DNA, the CDR3 is TGCGCCAGCAGTACGGACGGCTTCGGGACCTACGAGCAGTACTTC. Protein: CASSTDGFGTYEQYF.

The chain uses TRBV6-5 and TRBJ2-5; a weak D match, TRBD2 (7 bases). The ends were cut back, 6 bases at V and 4 bases at J, with 15 bases in the middle. Germline V gene lookup returns CDR1 MNHEY and CDR2 SVGAGI. The CDR3 is made up of 14 amino acids. Written as DNA, the CDR3 is TGTGCCAGCAGGAGAGGGGGGGCCGTAGAGACCCAGTACTTC. It is translated as CASRRGGAVETQYF.

This clone has a handful of counts. This rearrangement joins TRBV4-1 to TRBJ2-5; 14 bases are shared with TRBD2. In germline, CDR1 is MGHRA, CDR2 YSYEKL. V lost 4 bases, J lost 2 bases, and 3 bases stayed unmatched. The CDR3 totals 16 residues. The CDR3 loop is CASSRRLAGGQETQYF. CDR3 nucleotides: TGCGCCAGCAGCCGCAGACTAGCGGGGGGGCAAGAGACCCAGTACTTC.

This clone occurred a few times. J is TRBJ2-7 and V is TRBV7-2, with 11 bases matching TRBD1. Germline loops: CDR1 SGHTA, CDR2 FQGNSA. The V and J ends lost 5 bases and 4 bases, in that order; junction bases with no gene match: 7. This CDR3 region has 15 residues. The CDR3 here is CASSSRDRGLYEQYF. CDR3 DNA sequence: TGTGCCAGCAGCAGCAGGGACAGGGGGTTATACGAGCAGTACTTC.

The rearrangement joins TRBV18 to TRBJ1-5; weak D call: TRBD1 (6 bases). Germline V gene data show CDR1 as KGHSH and CDR2 as LQKENI. Trimming removed 5 bases from V and 1 base from J, with 9 bases in between. The CDR3 runs to 14 residues. The CDR3 loop reads CASSAGQSNQPQHF. CDR3 DNA: TGTGCCAGCTCAGCCGGACAGAGCAATCAGCCCCAGCATTTT.

The genes are TRBV7-2 and TRBJ2-7, with 13 bases matching TRBD2. Germline V gene data show CDR1 as SGHTA and CDR2 as FQGNSA. The J segment lost 6 bases and the V segment lost 7 bases, leaving 12 bases of the junction unmatched. The CDR3 runs to 16 residues. The CDR3 coding sequence is TGTGCCAGCACCCGGGGACTAGCGGGGAATATAGGCGAGCAGTACTTC. Amino acid sequence: CASTRGLAGNIGEQYF.

The CDR3: CASSLAVGVVYEQYF. The CDR3, as DNA: TGTGCCAGCAGCTTGGCGGTAGGAGTAGTCTACGAGCAGTACTTC. J is TRBJ2-7 and V is TRBV5-5; D ambiguous. CDR1 and CDR2 (germline): SGHKS, YYEKEE (reference sequence). V dropped 0 bases and J dropped 3 bases, with 13 bases sitting between them. The CDR3 extends over 15 amino acids.

The chain is built from TRBV29-1 and TRBJ1-4, with 11 positions matching TRBD1. Germline V gene sequence: CDR1 SQVTM, CDR2 ANQGSEA. V shed 5 bases, J shed 7 bases, and the junction held 6 bases outside the gene matches. The CDR3 spans 14 residues. CDR3: CSVIGQGAGEKLFF. Here the CDR3 DNA reads TGCAGCGTTATAGGACAGGGGGCCGGTGAAAAACTGTTTTTT.

The chain is built from TRBV25-1 and TRBJ2-3; TRBD2 is a possible D gene (7 bases). The V end lost 2 bases, the J end lost 5 bases, and 14 bases lay between the germline ends. The CDR3 totals 15 residues. CDR1 and CDR2 (germline): MGHDK, SYGVNS. The CDR3 DNA is TGTGCCAGCAGTGAAGGGGGGGGGCCCGGAGATACGCAGTATTTT. Protein: CASSEGGGPGDTQYF.

This clone was seen more than once but under ten times. The CDR3 is CASSSTGDSPLHF. CDR3 coding DNA: TGTGCCAGCAGCTCTACGGGGGATTCACCCCTCCACTTT. V gene TRBV5-4 combines with J gene TRBJ1-6, with D tentatively TRBD1 (5 bases). This CDR3 has 13 amino acids. Trimming shortened V by 3 bases and J by 8 bases, and 9 bases separated the two germline ends. CDR1 SGHNT and CDR2 YYREEE come from the germline V gene (reference sequence).

The rearrangement joins TRBV2 to TRBJ2-6; 8 nucleotides match TRBD1. Germline CDR1 is SNHLY and CDR2 is FYNNEI. The V segment lost 8 bases and the J segment 0 bases; nucleotides outside the gene matches: 6. This CDR3 contains 16 residues. CDR3 sequence (DNA): TGTGCCAGCCGACAGGGGATTTACTCTGGGGCCAACGTCCTGACTTTC. Translating gives CASRQGIYSGANVLTF.

This sequence joins TRBV28 and TRBJ2-5; the match to TRBD2 covers 12 bases. This CDR3 spans 14 amino acids. V gave up 4 bases and J gave up 5 bases; unmatched junction bases: 2. The germline V gene encodes CDR1 MDHEN and CDR2 SYDVKM. The CDR3 DNA sequence: TGTGCCAGCAGTTCTGGACTAGCGGGGGAGACCCAGTACTTC. Protein: CASSSGLAGETQYF.

The gene calls are TRBV7-9 and TRBJ2-1; D possibly corresponds to TRBD2 (5 bases). Germline V CDR1 and CDR2: SEHNR, FQNEAQ (reference sequence). This CDR3 is built from 15 residues. Trimming took off 2 bases at V and 0 bases at J, with 8 bases between the two ends. The CDR3 sequence is CASSLSGDSYNEQFF. CDR3 DNA sequence: TGTGCCAGCAGCTTAAGCGGAGACTCCTACAATGAGCAGTTCTTC.

The V call is TRBV28, the J call TRBJ2-1; 9 bases are shared with TRBD1. The CDR3 length is 16 residues. V was pared by 5 bases and J by 5 bases, with 10 bases of the junction left unmatched. CDR1 is MDHEN, CDR2 SYDVKM, per germline. CDR3 nucleotides: TGTGCCAGCAGTCCGAGAACCGGGACAGGGAACAATGAGCAGTTCTTC. Amino acids: CASSPRTGTGNNEQFF. Filled out from reference TRBV28 and TRBJ2-1, the complete variable domain reads DVKVTQSSRYLVKRTGEKVFLECVQDMDHENMFWYRQDPGLGLRLIYFSYDVKMKEKGDIPEGYSVSREKKERFSLILESASTNQTSMYLCASSPRTGTGNNEQFFGPGTRLTVL.

This chain joins TRBV18 and TRBJ1-4, with a weak D call TRBD1 (5 bases). Trimming left V 3 bases short and J 7 bases short, with 12 bases between. The CDR3 spans 14 residues. The germline CDR1 and CDR2 sequences are KGHSH and LQKENI. For the CDR3, the DNA is TGTGCCAGCTCACCCCGGGGGGAAGGTGAAAAACTGTTTTTT. This gives the protein CASSPRGEGEKLFF.

The genes are TRBV7-6 and TRBJ2-5; a weak D match, TRBD1 (5 bases). Germline loops: CDR1 SGHVS, CDR2 FNYEAQ. There are 14 residues in the CDR3. V was shortened by 0 bases and J by 4 bases, with 9 bases between the two germline ends. CDR3 sequence reads: CASSLAVGVETQYF. The DNA for the CDR3 is TGTGCCAGCAGCTTAGCGGTAGGGGTAGAGACCCAGTACTTC. Full variable domain (missing parts from reference TRBV7-6 and TRBJ2-5): GAGVSQSPRYKVTKRGQDVALRCDPISGHVSLYWYRQALGQGPEFLTYFNYEAQQDKSGLPNDRFSAERPEGSISTLTIQRTEQRDSAMYRCASSLAVGVETQYFGPGTRLLVL.

This chain's CDR3 is CASSIGLAGRDTQYF. The CDR3 DNA follows: TGTGCCAGTAGTATCGGGCTAGCGGGGAGAGATACGCAGTATTTT. This chain joins TRBV19 and TRBJ2-3, with 9 nucleotides matching TRBD2. This CDR3 is built from 15 residues. The germline V gene encodes CDR1 LNHDA and CDR2 SQIVND (reference sequence). With V trimmed by 3 bases and J by 5 bases, 6 bases remained unmatched.

The chain recombines TRBV6-5 with TRBJ2-3; D is uncertain. Germline CDR1 reads MNHEY; CDR2 reads SVGAGI. This CDR3 has 15 residues. Trimming took 2 bases from V and 0 from J, leaving 9 bases between them. The CDR3 coding sequence is TGTGCCAGCAGTTACGAGGAATCTAGCACAGATACGCAGTATTTT. Protein product: CASSYEESSTDTQYF.

This chain connects TRBV13 to TRBJ1-4; 7 bases map to TRBD1. The length of the CDR3 is 15 residues. CDR1 is PRHDT and CDR2 is FYEKMQ in the germline V gene (reference sequence). Trimming at V came to 5 bases and at J to 8 bases, leaving 11 bases not matched to a gene. CDR3 protein: CASSAEGARREKLFF. In DNA form, the CDR3 reads TGTGCCAGCAGCGCGGAGGGGGCGCGGAGGGAAAAACTGTTTTTT.